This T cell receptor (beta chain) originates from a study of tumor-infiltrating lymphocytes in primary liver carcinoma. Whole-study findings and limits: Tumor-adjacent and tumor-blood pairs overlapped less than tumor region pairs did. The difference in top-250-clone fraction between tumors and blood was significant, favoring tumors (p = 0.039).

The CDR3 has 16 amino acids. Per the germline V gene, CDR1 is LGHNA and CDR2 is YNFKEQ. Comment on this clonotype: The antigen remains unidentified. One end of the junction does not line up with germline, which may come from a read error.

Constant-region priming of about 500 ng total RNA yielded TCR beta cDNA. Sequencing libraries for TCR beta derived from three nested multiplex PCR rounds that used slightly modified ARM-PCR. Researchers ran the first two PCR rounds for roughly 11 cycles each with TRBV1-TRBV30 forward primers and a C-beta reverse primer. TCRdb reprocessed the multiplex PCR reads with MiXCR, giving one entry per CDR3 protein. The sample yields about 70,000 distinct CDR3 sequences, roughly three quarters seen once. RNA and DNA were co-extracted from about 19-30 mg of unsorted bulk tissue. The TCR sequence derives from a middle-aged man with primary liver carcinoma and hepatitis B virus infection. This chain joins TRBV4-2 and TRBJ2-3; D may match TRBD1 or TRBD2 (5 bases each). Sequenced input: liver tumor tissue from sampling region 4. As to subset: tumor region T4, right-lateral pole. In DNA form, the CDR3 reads TGTGCCAACAGCCAAGGGGAGAGAGTGAGAACAGATACGCAGTATTTT. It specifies CANSQGERVRTDTQYF.